The next 16 T cell receptor beta chains were all read from a single sample in a study of cytomegalovirus exposure and HLA in healthy donors. Produced via immunoSEQ multiplex PCR; TCRdb's table is partial and in-frame only. The sample shows a few hundred thousand clones, approximately 83% of them seen only once. The sequenced material came from PBMCs. The receptors derive from a woman under 40 in good health and CMV-seropositive.

The chain links TRBV30 to TRBJ1-3; TRBD1 might be the D (5 bases). Germline V gene data show CDR1 as GTSNPN and CDR2 as SVGIG (reference sequence). V gave up 0 bases and J gave up 1 base, with 19 bases separating them. The CDR3 length is 18 residues. CDR3 DNA: TGTGCCTGGAGTGTACCCGATGCCCCAAGGGGATCTGGAAACACCATATATTTT. Its protein is CAWSVPDAPRGSGNTIYF.

The chain combines TRBV27 with TRBJ2-1; 11 nucleotides align to TRBD2. V shed 2 bases, J shed 8 bases, and the junction held 5 bases outside the gene matches. Germline CDR1 reads MNHEY; CDR2 reads SMNVEV (reference sequence). The CDR3 totals 15 residues. In DNA, the CDR3 is TGTGCCAGCAGTTTAGGACTAGCGGGCGGGGATGAGCAGTTCTTC. This translates into CASSLGLAGGDEQFF.

This chain joins TRBV6-5 and TRBJ1-1; D may be TRBD1 (5 bases). The CDR3 is made up of 11 amino acids. Looked up from germline, CDR1 is MNHEY and CDR2 is SVGAGI. Trimming removed 1 base at V and 8 bases at J, with 5 bases between. CDR3 in amino acids: CASSYWGEAFF. CDR3 DNA: TGTGCCAGCAGTTACTGGGGGGAAGCTTTCTTT.

The chain is built from TRBV6-5 and TRBJ1-5; D is ambiguous. In germline, CDR1 is MNHEY, CDR2 SVGAGI. This CDR3 contains 15 residues. Trimming pared 6 bases from V and 0 bases from J, leaving 12 bases between. The CDR3 sequence: CASSPYLDSNQPQHF. The DNA for the CDR3 is TGTGCCAGCAGCCCCTACTTGGATAGCAATCAGCCCCAGCATTTT.

The chain combines TRBV10-3 with TRBJ1-1; TRBD1 matches at 12 bases. The CDR3 runs 17 residues. Per the germline V gene, CDR1 is ENHRY and CDR2 is SYGVKD. The V and J ends lost 6 bases and 6 bases, in that order; junction bases with no gene match: 14. This CDR3 reads CAISPTPGDRGHPEAFF. CDR3 coding DNA: TGTGCCATCAGCCCCACCCCCGGGGACAGGGGGCATCCTGAAGCTTTCTTT.

In this sample, this clone turned up a few times. The chain carries TRBV7-9 and TRBJ1-1; D perhaps matches TRBD1 (6 bases). Germline V lookup: CDR1 SEHNR, CDR2 FQNEAQ (reference sequence). This CDR3 is built from 11 residues. Trimming removed 5 bases at V and 7 bases at J, with 8 bases between. CDR3 sequence (DNA): TGTGCCAGCAGCAGGACAGATGAAGCTTTCTTT. This encodes CASSRTDEAFF.

The genes are TRBV6-5 and TRBJ1-4; TRBD1 matches at 7 bases. Germline CDR1 reads MNHEY; CDR2 reads SVGAGI. CDR3 length: 14 residues. Germline trimming cut 5 bases from V and 5 bases from J; bases unmatched to any gene: 5. The CDR3 region is CASSTTTGNEKLFF. In DNA form, the CDR3 reads TGTGCCAGCAGTACCACGACAGGGAATGAAAAACTGTTTTTT.

V gene TRBV6-1 combines with J gene TRBJ1-5; a weak D match, TRBD1 (5 bases). Per the germline V gene, CDR1 is MNHNS and CDR2 is SASEGT. V lost 6 bases and J lost 4, with 10 bases in between. The CDR3 runs 13 residues. The CDR3 nucleotides read TGTGCCAGCAGCCTCGACAGTAATCAGCCCCAGCATTTT. Amino acid sequence: CASSLDSNQPQHF.

Relative to its sample, this clone is medium-sized. This chain connects TRBV28 to TRBJ2-3; D perhaps matches TRBD1 (6 bases). The ends were cut back, 3 bases at V and 4 bases at J, with 17 bases in the middle. Germline-derived CDR1 and CDR2 are MDHEN and SYDVKM. CDR3 length: 16 residues. The CDR3, as DNA: TGTGCCAGCAGTTTCCGATTGTCAGGGGACCCAGATACGCAGTATTTT. This gives the protein CASSFRLSGDPDTQYF.

The rearrangement uses TRBV11-3 and TRBJ2-1; the D is unclear. Trimming took 1 base from V and 10 from J, leaving 14 bases between them. This CDR3 is built from 14 residues. Germline CDR1 reads SGHNT; CDR2 reads YENEEA. This CDR3 is CASSLVLSVGEQFF. CDR3 nucleotide sequence: TGTGCCAGCAGCTTAGTCCTCTCAGTCGGGGAGCAGTTCTTC.

The genes are TRBV28 and TRBJ1-1; D call uncertain. This CDR3 spans 14 amino acids. V was pared by 5 bases and J by 2 bases, with 12 bases between. Per germline, CDR1 MDHEN and CDR2 SYDVKM. CDR3 coding DNA: TGTGCCAGCAGTCTTATCAGGAGCAACACTGAAGCTTTCTTT. Its translation: CASSLIRSNTEAFF.

This clone was seen just once. The chain couples TRBV19 to TRBJ2-5; TRBD2 matches at 7 bases. This CDR3 is 15 amino acids long. The germline V gene encodes CDR1 LNHDA and CDR2 SQIVND (reference sequence). The ends lost 3 bases at V and 5 bases at J; junction bases unmatched: 9. In nucleotides, the CDR3 is TGTGCCAGTAGTATGGCTCTTGGGGGAGGGGAGACCCAGTACTTC. This codes for CASSMALGGGETQYF.

The chain is built from TRBV28 and TRBJ2-5, with 7 positions matching TRBD1. The junction had 8 bases not matched to a gene; V was cut back by 10 bases and J by 6 bases. Germline CDR1 and CDR2: MDHEN and SYDVKM. This CDR3 has 12 residues. Here the CDR3 DNA reads TGTGCCACCAATCGACAGGGCCAGACCCAGTACTTC. Protein product: CATNRQGQTQYF.

This clone showed up many times. The V gene is TRBV5-1, the J gene TRBJ2-2; D is unresolved. V was shortened by 2 bases and J by 0 bases, with 8 bases between the two germline ends. Germline-derived CDR1 and CDR2 are SGHRS and YFSETQ. The CDR3 is 15 amino acids. This CDR3 is CASSLLSSNTGELFF. The CDR3 coding sequence is TGCGCCAGCAGCTTATTGTCGTCGAACACCGGGGAGCTGTTTTTT.

The chain has TRBV5-6 and TRBJ2-1, with D unclear. The V gene lost 4 bases and the J gene lost 3 bases, with 14 bases spanning the gap. This CDR3 spans 15 amino acids. From germline, CDR1 is SGHDT and CDR2 YYEEEE. The CDR3 DNA follows: TGTGCCAGCAGCCAATCGACAAACATCTACAATGAGCAGTTCTTC. It encodes CASSQSTNIYNEQFF.

The rearrangement joins TRBV15 to TRBJ1-5, with a possible D match to TRBD1 (5 bases). CDR1 and CDR2 (germline): LNHNV, YYDKDF (reference sequence). The CDR3 runs to 15 residues. Deletions cut 0 bases from V and 6 bases from J, with 12 bases between. The CDR3 nucleotides are TGTGCCACCAGCAGAGATGGCGGGGGTTTTCAGCCCCAGCATTTT. Translating it yields CATSRDGGGFQPQHF.